These 9 T cell receptor beta chains share one sample of origin, sequenced in a study of T cells in Graves' hyperthyroidism and ophthalmopathy. Researchers amplified the TCR beta CDR3 regions from RNA transcripts. Carried out on the TCR CDR3, a first-round RT-PCR used the HTBI primer set. TCRdb called the multiplex PCR reads again in MiXCR, with one record for every CDR3 protein. The data show hundreds of thousands of distinct CDR3 sequences, 13% to 15% seen once. Specimen: blood. The receptors shown here come from a woman aged 55-75 years with Graves' ophthalmopathy.

The chain carries TRBV6-1 and TRBJ2-2, with 10 bases aligning to TRBD1. Germline V lookup: CDR1 MNHNS, CDR2 SASEGT. The CDR3 spans 14 residues. Unmatched junction bases numbered 9, after V lost 8 bases and J lost 9 bases. CDR3 protein: CASVRDRGARELFF. In DNA, the CDR3 is TGTGCCAGCGTCCGGGACAGGGGAGCGAGGGAGCTGTTTTTT.

The chain employs TRBV28 and TRBJ2-5; 10 positions agree with TRBD2. Germline-derived CDR1 and CDR2 are MDHEN and SYDVKM. V was pared by 1 base and J by 2 bases, with 4 bases of the junction left unmatched. CDR3 length equals 16 residues. CDR3 bases: TGTGCCAGCAGTTTATTTGGGACTAGCGAACAAGAGACCCAGTACTTC. This gives the protein CASSLFGTSEQETQYF.

This clonotype was counted many times. The rearrangement links TRBV27 to TRBJ2-1, with 10 bases fitting TRBD2. The germline V gene encodes CDR1 MNHEY and CDR2 SMNVEV (reference sequence). Unmatched junction bases numbered 11, after V lost 7 bases and J lost 8 bases. The CDR3 contains 15 residues. CDR3 residues: CASTLRLAGLYEQFF. The CDR3 DNA is TGTGCCAGCACCCTACGACTAGCGGGTCTTTATGAGCAGTTCTTC.

This clonotype was picked up many times. The J gene is TRBJ1-1, the V gene TRBV7-2; 7 nucleotides agree with TRBD1. V dropped 5 bases and J dropped 1; count of bases not matched to a gene: 7. In germline, CDR1 is SGHTA, CDR2 FQGNSA. The CDR3 is 15 residues long. Written as DNA, the CDR3 is TGTGCCAGCAGCCTACTTGGGACAGAGAACACTGAAGCTTTCTTT. Translated: CASSLLGTENTEAFF.

The chain joins TRBV6-4 to TRBJ2-6; unclear D gene. The CDR3 loop spans 15 amino acids. V lost 2 bases to trimming and J lost 0 bases, with 5 bases between them. The V gene's germline CDR1 is MRHNA and CDR2 SNTAGT. CDR3 residues: CASSDRSSGANVLTF. CDR3 DNA sequence: TGTGCCAGCAGTGACAGATCCTCTGGGGCCAACGTCCTGACTTTC.

This chain connects TRBV6-6 to TRBJ2-7; D may match TRBD1 or TRBD2 (5 bases each). The germline CDR1 and CDR2 sequences are MNHNY and SVGAGI (reference sequence). The V gene lost 1 base and the J gene lost 7 bases, with 11 bases spanning the gap. This CDR3 region has 13 residues. CDR3 in DNA: TGTGCCAGCAGTTACTACGGGGCTGGGGAGCAGTACTTC. The encoded protein is CASSYYGAGEQYF.

This clonotype was seen repeatedly, ten times or more. The V gene is TRBV20-1, the J gene TRBJ2-7, with D unresolved. CDR1 and CDR2 from the germline V gene are DFQATT and SNEGSKA (reference sequence). Trimming stripped 1 base from V and 4 bases from J, with 8 bases between. The CDR3 sequence is 12 residues long. CDR3 loop: CSARGGGYEQYF. CDR3 DNA: TGCAGTGCTAGAGGTGGTGGGTACGAGCAGTACTTC.

The chain couples TRBV10-3 to TRBJ1-1; D is uncertain. The ends were cut back, 10 bases at V and 2 bases at J, with 17 bases in the middle. This CDR3 is built from 14 residues. Germline values: CDR1 ENHRY, CDR2 SYGVKD. The CDR3 nucleotides are TGTGCCACAGCCTGGAGAACAGAAAACACTGAAGCTTTCTTT. This codes for CATAWRTENTEAFF.

The table lists this clonotype with many counts. The chain uses TRBV7-2 and TRBJ1-1; TRBD1 might be the D (5 bases). Germline CDR1 SGHTA, CDR2 FQGNSA. V shed 6 bases and J shed 9 bases, with 14 bases lying between them. This CDR3 is built from 12 residues. The CDR3 region is CASSPTGTQAFF. Here the CDR3 DNA reads TGTGCCAGCAGTCCAACCGGGACTCAAGCTTTCTTT. Filled out from reference TRBV7-2 and TRBJ1-1, the complete variable domain reads GAGVSQSPSNKVTEKGKDVELRCDPISGHTALYWYRQSLGQGLEFLIYFQGNSAPDKSGLPSDRFSAERTGGSVSTLTIQRTQQEDSAVYLCASSPTGTQAFFGQGTRLTVV.